Below, 26 T cell receptor beta chains from the same sample are listed, as sequenced in a study of regulatory T cells in long-lasting Graves disease. Time point meaning: persistent/refractory GD, antithyroid drugs over 5 years with positive TRAb. PBMC RNA was the source of the TCR library. Building of the TCR beta libraries involved iRepertoire HTBI primers and Arm-PCR of CDR3 regions. TCRdb passed the multiplex PCR reads through MiXCR, listing each CDR3 protein once. The sample holds 450,000 or so distinct CDR3 sequences, roughly 22% seen once. The source material was peripheral blood mononuclear cells (PBMCs), sampled when the disease was refractory, from a patient treated with antithyroid drugs. The receptor set was obtained from a female donor with Graves disease.

This clonotype has at least ten counts. V and J are TRBV2 and TRBJ2-7; no definite D call. V was clipped by 6 bases and J by 10 bases, with 13 bases between them. Germline lookup yields CDR1 SNHLY and CDR2 FYNNEI. The length of the CDR3 is 11 residues. Written as DNA, the CDR3 is TGTGCCAGCAGCCCTCAGACACAACAGTACTTC. The encoded protein is CASSPQTQQYF.

This clonotype has at least ten counts. J is TRBJ2-2 and V is TRBV6-2 or TRBV6-3; D is uncertain. Germline V gene lookup returns CDR1 MNHEY and CDR2 SVGEGT. CDR3 length equals 12 residues. Trimming pared 6 bases from V and 0 bases from J, leaving 2 bases between. The CDR3 loop reads CASSSNTGELFF. CDR3 bases: TGTGCCAGCAGCTCGAACACCGGGGAGCTGTTTTTT.

V is TRBV30 and J is TRBJ1-2, with 7 nucleotides matching TRBD1. The CDR3 is 14 residues long. The V gene end was trimmed by 2 bases and the J gene end by 4 bases; junction bases not matched to a gene: 7. CDR1 and CDR2 (germline): GTSNPN, SVGIG (reference sequence). The chain's CDR3 is CAWSWGGGGYGYTF. The CDR3 nucleotides read TGTGCCTGGAGTTGGGGAGGGGGCGGCTATGGCTACACCTTC.

The V call is TRBV7-3, the J call TRBJ2-1; D remains unclear. The germline gives CDR1 SGHTA, CDR2 FQGTGA. The CDR3 contains 14 residues. V shed 5 bases and J shed 1 base, with 9 bases lying between them. Written as DNA, the CDR3 is TGTGCCAGCAGCCCTACCGGGTCCTACAATGAGCAGTTCTTC. Translated: CASSPTGSYNEQFF.

The chain couples TRBV29-1 to TRBJ2-7; D might be TRBD1 (5 bases). With 7 bases removed from V and 5 bases from J, the gap between germline ends came to 12 bases. The germline V gene has CDR1 SQVTM and CDR2 ANQGSEA. The CDR3 has 11 amino acids. For the CDR3, the DNA is TGCAGCGCAGGGCAGCCCAACGAGCAGTACTTC. Its protein is CSAGQPNEQYF.

This clonotype was seen a handful of times. The chain uses TRBV13 and TRBJ2-7; 7 bases agree with TRBD1. Trimming cost V 5 bases and J 1 base; bases outside gene matches: 8. CDR3 length: 15 amino acids. Germline CDR1 and CDR2: PRHDT and FYEKMQ (reference sequence). The CDR3 is CASSLNTGASYEQYF. CDR3 DNA: TGTGCCAGCAGCCTCAACACAGGGGCTTCCTACGAGCAGTACTTC.

This clonotype was seen at least ten times. The chain joins TRBV3-1 to TRBJ2-4, with a possible D match to TRBD1 (5 bases). The length of the CDR3 is 11 residues. Germline CDR1 LGHDT, CDR2 YNNKEL (reference sequence). The V and J ends lost 2 bases and 11 bases respectively, with 7 bases between them. DNA of the CDR3: TGTGCCAGCAGCCAAATGACAGTTCAGTACTTC. Protein product: CASSQMTVQYF.

CDR3: CAGPRGPSGELFF. Here the CDR3 DNA reads TGTGCCGGGCCGAGGGGGCCTAGCGGGGAGCTGTTTTTT. The chain uses TRBV30 and TRBJ2-2; TRBD1 agrees at 7 bases. The CDR3 has 13 amino acids. Looked up from germline, CDR1 is GTSNPN and CDR2 is SVGIG (reference sequence). V was pared by 8 bases and J by 7 bases, with 10 bases of the junction left unmatched.

For this clonotype: This may be a read error: a much more frequent sequence differs by one nucleotide. Written as DNA, the CDR3 is TGTGCCTGGAGTGTGAGGGGGCCGGCGGAGACCCAGTACTTC. This encodes CAWSVRGPAETQYF. The genes are TRBV30 and TRBJ2-5, with 7 bases aligning to TRBD1. CDR3 length: 14 residues. Unmatched junction bases numbered 6, after V lost 0 bases and J lost 5 bases. CDR1 is GTSNPN, CDR2 SVGIG, per germline (reference sequence).

As regards this clonotype: An end of the junction differs from the germline gene, which may be a read error. The rearrangement links TRBV12-3 or TRBV12-4 to TRBJ1-5, with D perhaps TRBD1 (5 bases). The CDR3 length is 16 residues. The CDR3 nucleotides read TGTGCCAGCATTAGGGGCAGCGGGTATAGCAATCAGCCCCGGCATTTT. This codes for CASIRGSGYSNQPRHF.

The J gene is TRBJ2-5, the V gene TRBV9; 7 positions agree with TRBD2. The DNA end lines up better with TRBJ2-1; the J call may be wrong. The germline gives CDR1 SGDLS, CDR2 YYNGEE. The CDR3 extends over 14 amino acids. CDR3 protein: CASSVETSSHEQFF. The CDR3 bases are TGTGCCAGCAGCGTAGAGACTAGCTCCCATGAGCAGTTCTTC.

This clonotype was seen ten or more times. The V gene is TRBV27, the J gene TRBJ2-2; 8 bases align to TRBD1. Trimming took 6 bases from V and 7 from J; bases not matched to a gene: 13. The CDR3 totals 16 residues. Looked up from germline, CDR1 is MNHEY and CDR2 is SMNVEV (reference sequence). The CDR3 region has the DNA TGTGCCAGCAGGGGATTGACGACAGGGGTCGGCGGGGAGCTGTTTTTT. As protein: CASRGLTTGVGGELFF.

This rearrangement joins TRBV5-4 to TRBJ2-3, with D maybe TRBD1 (6 bases). CDR3 length: 15 amino acids. CDR1 and CDR2 from the germline V gene are SGHNT and YYREEE (reference sequence). The V end was cut by 4 bases, the J end by 4 bases, with 16 bases between. The CDR3: CASSPGQQVPDTQYF. The DNA for the CDR3 is TGTGCCAGCAGCCCGGGACAACAGGTCCCAGATACGCAGTATTTT.

Ten or more counts support this clonotype. The V gene is TRBV28, the J gene TRBJ1-2, with D unclear. Germline assignment: CDR1 MDHEN and CDR2 SYDVKM. The CDR3 loop spans 12 amino acids. With 9 bases removed from V and 4 bases from J, the gap between germline ends came to 12 bases. The CDR3 spells CASQLAIYGYTF. CDR3 DNA sequence: TGTGCCAGTCAACTCGCTATCTATGGCTACACCTTC.

This clonotype was seen repeatedly, ten times or more. This chain joins TRBV7-3 and TRBJ2-5; no firm D call. CDR1 and CDR2 (germline): SGHTA, FQGTGA. The CDR3 spans 16 residues. Trimming shortened V by 0 bases and J by 2 bases, and 13 bases separated the two germline ends. The CDR3 reads CASSLTLNSHQETQYF. For the CDR3, the DNA is TGTGCCAGCAGCTTAACGTTGAACAGCCATCAAGAGACCCAGTACTTC.

The chain uses TRBV6-2 or TRBV6-3 and TRBJ2-3, with 8 bases aligning to TRBD1. Looked up from germline, CDR1 is MNHEY and CDR2 is SVGEGT. V shed 4 bases, J shed 4 bases, and the junction held 4 bases outside the gene matches. This CDR3 region has 14 residues. Here the CDR3 DNA reads TGTGCCAGCAGTTCTCAACAGGGGGCAGATACGCAGTATTTT. Amino acids: CASSSQQGADTQYF.

This clonotype was counted once. A read error may produce the germline difference seen at one junction end. This chain uses TRBV19 with TRBJ2-7; perhaps TRBD1 as D (6 bases). Germline V lookup: CDR1 LNHDA, CDR2 SQIVND (reference sequence). The CDR3 loop spans 14 amino acids. As DNA, the CDR3 is TGTGCCAGTTCTTGGGTAACAGGGAGCTACGGGCAGTACTTC. This codes for CASSWVTGSYGQYF.

This clonotype appeared many times. This sequence joins TRBV12-3 or TRBV12-4 and TRBJ2-2; a weak D match, TRBD2 (5 bases). The CDR3 consists of 13 residues. Trimming removed 8 bases at V and 0 bases at J, with 7 bases between. CDR3 loop: CASGRSNTGELFF. The CDR3 nucleotides read TGTGCCAGCGGGAGATCGAACACCGGGGAGCTGTTTTTT.

Ten or more counts support this clonotype. The DNA of the CDR3 is TGTGCCAGCAGTTTCACGGGGACCCAGTACTTC. This encodes CASSFTGTQYF. The rearrangement uses TRBV28 and TRBJ2-5; D is undetermined. This CDR3 is built from 11 residues. Germline values: CDR1 MDHEN, CDR2 SYDVKM. The V end lost 3 bases, the J end lost 7 bases, and 6 bases lay between the germline ends.

This clonotype has at least ten counts. V and J are TRBV28 and TRBJ1-5; the D gene is possibly TRBD1 (5 bases). The CDR3 contains 15 residues. CDR1 is MDHEN, CDR2 SYDVKM, per germline. Trimming took 6 bases from V and 4 from J, leaving 16 bases between them. CDR3 in DNA: TGTGCCAGCAGCCGGGGCACGACGGCAAATCAGCCCCAGCATTTT. Its translation: CASSRGTTANQPQHF.

The genes are TRBV28 and TRBJ1-1; D might be TRBD1 (6 bases). This CDR3 region has 15 residues. The V end was cut by 5 bases, the J end by 1 base, with 14 bases between. Per the germline V gene, CDR1 is MDHEN and CDR2 is SYDVKM. CDR3 in DNA: TGTGCCAGCAGTCCACAGACAGGCCCGAACACTGAAGCTTTCTTT. It is translated as CASSPQTGPNTEAFF.

DNA of the CDR3: TGTGCCAGCAGCCGCCCGGGGGAGAAGTACAATGAGCAGTTCTTC. Translating it yields CASSRPGEKYNEQFF. The chain joins TRBV28 to TRBJ2-1, with a possible D match to TRBD2 (6 bases). V was shortened by 6 bases and J by 4 bases, with 16 bases between the two germline ends. There are 15 residues in the CDR3. Germline assignment: CDR1 MDHEN and CDR2 SYDVKM. The full variable domain, its missing parts supplied by reference TRBV28 and TRBJ2-1, is DVKVTQSSRYLVKRTGEKVFLECVQDMDHENMFWYRQDPGLGLRLIYFSYDVKMKEKGDIPEGYSVSREKKERFSLILESASTNQTSMYLCASSRPGEKYNEQFFGPGTRLTVL.

Worth noting for this clonotype: The junction does not match germline at one end; this may be a read error. This sequence joins TRBV20-1 and TRBJ2-3, with 10 bases identical to TRBD2. This CDR3 has 15 residues. Germline V lookup: CDR1 DFQATT, CDR2 SNEGSKA (reference sequence). The DNA of the CDR3 is TGCAGTGCAAGAGCGGGAGGGGTTTCCACAGATACGCAGTATTTT. Protein product: CSARAGGVSTDTQYF.

At least ten counts were recorded for this clonotype. V gene TRBV7-2 combines with J gene TRBJ1-2; D ambiguous. Germline V gene sequence: CDR1 SGHTA, CDR2 FQGNSA. Trimming cost V 5 bases and J 3 bases, with 13 bases left between them. This CDR3 spans 14 amino acids. CDR3 in amino acids: CASSLWVGDYGYTF. The DNA for the CDR3 is TGTGCCAGCAGCCTTTGGGTCGGGGACTATGGCTACACCTTC. Using reference TRBV7-2 and TRBJ1-2 for the parts outside the CDR3, the full variable domain is GAGVSQSPSNKVTEKGKDVELRCDPISGHTALYWYRQSLGQGLEFLIYFQGNSAPDKSGLPSDRFSAERTGGSVSTLTIQRTQQEDSAVYLCASSLWVGDYGYTFGSGTRLTVV.

There are a few counts of this clonotype. This chain connects TRBV18 to TRBJ1-2; the match to TRBD1 covers 9 bases. Trimming removed 3 bases from V and 8 bases from J; junction bases left unmatched: 13. This CDR3 region has 16 residues. Germline V gene data show CDR1 as KGHSH and CDR2 as LQKENI. CDR3: CASSPPKSQGAQGYTF. DNA for the CDR3: TGTGCCAGCTCACCCCCTAAATCACAGGGGGCGCAAGGCTACACCTTC.

CDR3 DNA: TGTGCCAGCAGTGCTCTCGGACAGGGATCGAGCAATCAGCCCCAGCATTTT. Its translation: CASSALGQGSSNQPQHF. The rearrangement links TRBV6-1 to TRBJ1-5; 8 bases map to TRBD1. Germline CDR1 and CDR2: MNHNS and SASEGT. V gave up 4 bases and J gave up 1 base; unmatched junction bases: 9. The CDR3 covers 17 residues.